Listed below are T cell receptor beta chains from one sample, sequenced in a study of spatial heterogeneity in lung cancer. Using its own MiXCR run on the 5' RACE reads, TCRdb lists one record per CDR3 protein. This table holds around 100,000 distinct CDR3 sequences, approximately 4.7% found once. Material: lung tumor tissue, obtained at surgery. These receptors were taken from a male donor with early-stage non-small cell lung cancer. Each CDR3 is given with its conserved first and last residue. The order of the fields is V gene, CDR3 length, J gene, D gene, clone size, CDR3 protein, CDR3 DNA. The D gene is left open where the match is weak. Size tells how often a clone was seen (once, few, many) or the class of an expanded clone, and some rows leave it out.

>TRBV14|12|TRBJ2-1|NA|many
CASSQGYNEQFF
TGTGCCAGCAGCCAAGGGTACAATGAGCAGTTCTTC
>TRBV6-1|17|TRBJ2-5|TRBD2|many
CASRLVLGLAGAETQYF
TGTGCCAGCAGACTTGTACTGGGACTAGCGGGAGCTGAGACCCAGTACTTC
>TRBV4-1|17|TRBJ1-2|NA|many
CASSQARDTGKGHGYTF
TGCGCCAGCAGCCAGGCACGGGACACCGGAAAGGGCCATGGCTACACCTTC
>TRBV25-1|15|TRBJ2-3|TRBD2|many
CASSPGGTSIDTQYF
TGTGCCAGCAGCCCCGGAGGGACTAGCATCGATACGCAGTATTTT
>TRBV5-1|11|TRBJ2-5|NA|many
CASSSQETQYF
TGCGCCAGCAGCTCTCAAGAGACCCAGTACTTC
>TRBV5-6|15|TRBJ1-2|NA|many
CASSLVGSNNYGYTF
TGTGCCAGCAGCTTGGTAGGAAGCAACAACTATGGCTACACCTTC
>TRBV4-1|17|TRBJ2-7|NA|few
CASSQDLGDLISYEQYF
TGCGCCAGCAGCCAAGATCTGGGGGACTTAATCTCCTACGAGCAGTACTTC
>TRBV28|21|TRBJ2-6|NA|many
CASSHRPGTAEFRSGANVLTF
TGTGCCAGCAGTCATCGCCCAGGGACTGCCGAATTTCGGTCTGGGGCCAACGTCCTGACTTTC
>TRBV20-1|14|TRBJ2-7|NA|many
CSGALGGNSYEQYF
TGCAGTGGGGCCTTAGGAGGGAACTCCTACGAGCAGTACTTC
>TRBV18|16|TRBJ1-6|NA|NA
CASSQFGQNSNSPLHF
TGTGCCAGCTCACAATTCGGACAGAACTCTAATTCACCCCTCCACTTT
>TRBV29-1|13|TRBJ2-2|TRBD1|many
CSVGTGEAGELFF
TGCAGCGTTGGGACAGGGGAGGCCGGGGAGCTGTTTTTT
>TRBV6-6|15|TRBJ1-1|NA|many
CASRLPGGGTTAPFF
TGTGCCAGCAGACTCCCGGGAGGGGGGACAACAGCGCCTTTCTTT
>TRBV5-1|10|TRBJ2-7|NA|NA
CARENYEQYF
TGCGCCAGGGAAAACTACGAGCAGTACTTC
>TRBV28|11|TRBJ1-6|NA|NA
CASRGNSPLHF
TGTGCCAGCAGGGGGAATTCACCCCTCCACTTT
>TRBV9|16|TRBJ1-6|TRBD1|NA
CASSPLDRGQGSPLHF
TGTGCCAGCAGCCCGCTGGACAGGGGACAGGGGTCACCCCTCCACTTT
>TRBV6-6|15|TRBJ2-1|NA|many
CASSYYASSYNEQFF
TGTGCCAGCAGTTACTACGCAAGCTCCTACAATGAGCAGTTCTTC
>TRBV20-1|14|TRBJ2-1|NA|many
CSARIGLVLDEQFF
TGCAGTGCACGGATCGGGTTAGTTCTCGATGAGCAGTTCTTC
>TRBV20-1|12|TRBJ2-3|TRBD2|many
CSARARRAGAFF
TGCAGTGCTAGAGCCCGCCGAGCGGGAGCATTTTTT
>TRBV4-1|16|TRBJ2-1|NA|many
CASSPPPGSLINEQFF
TGCGCCAGCAGCCCTCCCCCGGGATCTCTAATAAATGAGCAGTTCTTC
>TRBV5-4|13|TRBJ2-5|NA|many
CASSFENQETQYF
TGTGCCAGCAGCTTCGAGAACCAAGAGACCCAGTACTTC
>TRBV7-2|13|TRBJ2-5|NA|NA
CASSLEPSGTQYF
TGTGCCAGCAGCTTAGAGCCCAGTGGGACCCAGTACTTC
>TRBV11-1|12|TRBJ2-3|NA|many
CASSVRLDTQYF
TGTGCCAGCAGCGTCAGACTTGATACGCAGTATTTT
>TRBV28|14|TRBJ1-4|NA|many
CASSSDSRTRKLFF
TGTGCCAGCAGTTCGGACAGCCGTACTCGAAAACTGTTTTTT
>TRBV20-1|15|TRBJ1-3|NA|many
CSARDLVESGNTIYF
TGCAGTGCTAGAGATCTAGTGGAGTCAGGAAACACCATATATTTT
>TRBV4-1|15|TRBJ1-1|TRBD1|few
CASSPGQGASTEAFF
TGCGCCAGCAGCCCCGGACAGGGGGCGAGCACTGAAGCTTTCTTT
>TRBV20-1|13|TRBJ2-3|NA|many
CSARDLGRDTQYF
TGCAGTGCTAGAGATCTAGGCAGAGATACGCAGTATTTT